The 8 T cell receptor beta chains in this list originate from one sample, sequenced in a study of blood T cell repertoires in COVID-19. Assay used: immunoSEQ multiplex PCR; TCRdb lists only in-frame clones, some missing. The sample holds about 250,000 clones; approximately 85% are singletons and the top ten take approximately 5.5%. What was sequenced was peripheral blood. The receptors derive from a woman of 80 years or more with COVID-19, enrolled during active disease.

This clone has a handful of counts. This chain connects TRBV7-2 to TRBJ1-5, with 7 bases fitting TRBD1. Germline V CDR1 and CDR2: SGHTA, FQGNSA. The CDR3 covers 15 residues. V lost 3 bases to trimming and J lost 4 bases; unmatched junction nucleotides: 6. CDR3 sequence reads: CASSLSGQFNQPQHF. In DNA, the CDR3 is TGTGCCAGCAGCTTGTCGGGACAGTTTAATCAGCCCCAGCATTTT. The full variable domain, rest sourced from reference TRBV7-2 and TRBJ1-5, is GAGVSQSPSNKVTEKGKDVELRCDPISGHTALYWYRQSLGQGLEFLIYFQGNSAPDKSGLPSDRFSAERTGGSVSTLTIQRTQQEDSAVYLCASSLSGQFNQPQHFGDGTRLSIL.

This clone was observed a single time. The chain has TRBV9 and TRBJ1-2; D possibly corresponds to TRBD1 (6 bases). CDR1 and CDR2 (germline): SGDLS, YYNGEE. CDR3 size: 15 residues. Trimming removed 3 bases at V and 7 bases at J, with 19 bases between. The CDR3 bases are TGTGCCAGCAGCGCCATAACAGGGTTGGAAGGTGGCTACACCTTC. This translates into CASSAITGLEGGYTF.

CDR3 bases: TGTGCCAGCAGAGGGGACAGGGGGCGCGGGAATTCACCCCTCCACTTT. This translates into CASRGDRGRGNSPLHF. This chain links TRBV9 with TRBJ1-6; TRBD1 matches 12 bases. The trim removed 5 bases at V and 7 bases at J, leaving 7 bases unmatched. The CDR3 length is 16 residues. Germline CDR1 is SGDLS and CDR2 is YYNGEE.

V is TRBV7-2 and J is TRBJ1-3; perhaps TRBD1 as D (5 bases). The V end lost 5 bases, the J end lost 4 bases, and 15 bases lay between the germline ends. The CDR3 totals 15 residues. From germline, CDR1 is SGHTA and CDR2 FQGNSA. The CDR3 reads CASSPAGGSGNTIYF. The DNA of the CDR3 is TGTGCCAGCAGCCCCGCCGGGGGTTCGGGAAACACCATATATTTT.

The rearrangement links TRBV24-1 to TRBJ1-2, with unresolved D. V lost 1 base to trimming and J lost 4 bases, with 3 bases between them. Germline V gives CDR1 KGHDR, CDR2 SFDVKD. The CDR3 totals 12 residues. The CDR3 region has the DNA TGTGCCACCAGTGATTTCGGCTATGGCTACACCTTC. Translation gives CATSDFGYGYTF.

The CDR3 reads CASSAPRGGAYNEQFF. The DNA for the CDR3 is TGTGCCAGCAGTGCCCCCCGCGGGGGGGCCTACAATGAGCAGTTCTTC. The chain joins TRBV27 to TRBJ2-1; 9 bases map to TRBD2. V dropped 5 bases and J dropped 2; count of bases not matched to a gene: 7. The V gene's germline CDR1 is MNHEY and CDR2 SMNVEV (reference sequence). This CDR3 is 16 amino acids long.

The chain employs TRBV28 and TRBJ2-4; 9 nucleotides align to TRBD2. V was clipped by 1 base and J by 0 bases; unmatched bases: 4. The CDR3 totals 17 residues. Germline values: CDR1 MDHEN, CDR2 SYDVKM. CDR3 in amino acids: CASSLSGGGVAKNIQYF. The CDR3 DNA is TGTGCCAGCAGTTTATCTGGCGGGGGGGTAGCCAAAAACATTCAGTACTTC. Filled out from reference TRBV28 and TRBJ2-4, the complete variable domain reads DVKVTQSSRYLVKRTGEKVFLECVQDMDHENMFWYRQDPGLGLRLIYFSYDVKMKEKGDIPEGYSVSREKKERFSLILESASTNQTSMYLCASSLSGGGVAKNIQYFGAGTRLSVL.

The chain combines TRBV7-3 with TRBJ2-3; 12 positions match TRBD2. CDR3 size: 16 residues. With V trimmed by 6 bases and J by 2 bases, 6 bases remained unmatched. Germline V gene lookup returns CDR1 SGHTA and CDR2 FQGTGA. The CDR3 region has the DNA TGTGCCAGCAGTCCAGGACTAGCGGGGTTCACAGATACGCAGTATTTT. Its translation: CASSPGLAGFTDTQYF.